This T cell receptor (beta chain) was sequenced during a study of vaccination and CD4 T cells after COVID-19. Whole-study results and caveats: A comparatively limited set of convalescent patients was examined, with no early post-infection timepoints.

A few counts support this clonotype. Its antigen remains unknown. Germline CDR1 is MGHDK and CDR2 is SYGVNS. V gave up 5 bases and J gave up 2 bases; unmatched junction bases: 7. The CDR3 has 15 residues. The treatment: roughly nine-day PBMC culture with coronavirus spike peptide pools or control peptides (ViraFEST assay). The study sequenced cultured CD4+ T cell DNA using the Oncomine TCR Beta short-read assay. Investigators isolated genomic DNA from cultured CD4+ T cells. TCRdb ran MiXCR on the PCR reads and lists one entry per CDR3 protein. The sample holds thousands of distinct CDR3 sequences, about 61% seen once.

The chain joins TRBV25-1 to TRBJ2-7; 9 bases agree with TRBD1. The sequence was collected from a human donor who had recovered from COVID-19. Sequencing was carried out using CD4+ T cells from blood, cultured in vitro. CDR3 DNA sequence: TGTGCCAGCAGTTCAGCGGGACAGGGACCCTACGAGCAGTACTTC. Protein product: CASSSAGQGPYEQYF.